Only a few counts were recorded for the clone carrying this T cell receptor (beta chain). Its specificity is not known. Donors came from a validation cohort of over a hundred subjects, distinct from the first 666-subject cohort. The sample originates from a study of cytomegalovirus exposure and HLA in healthy donors. Study-wide results and limits: In vitro experiments confirmed that a few CMV-associated chains were specific for CMV antigens. The study recorded 160 or so TCR beta chains that were cytomegalovirus-associated. Most observed TCR sequences were rare, whereas some public TCRs were detected in many donors.

Measured with immunoSEQ multiplex PCR; TCRdb has only the in-frame clones, and not every one. The sample lists under 110,000 clones; roughly 90% were seen once. This TCR was sampled from a woman between 18 and 29 years old in good health and CMV-seropositive. Sequenced input: PBMCs.

The CDR3: CASSSTGQGIRGGYTF. The CDR3 DNA reads as TGTGCCAGCAGTTCCACGGGACAGGGAATTAGAGGCGGCTACACCTTC. The chain combines TRBV28 with TRBJ1-2; TRBD1 aligns across 9 bases. The CDR3 loop spans 16 amino acids. With V trimmed by 4 bases and J by 8 bases, 14 bases remained unmatched. Germline V gives CDR1 MDHEN, CDR2 SYDVKM.